Listed below are T cell receptor beta chains from one sample, sequenced in a study of shared clonotypes between healthy human individuals. TCRdb's copy holds only in-frame clones and misses some; the assay was immunoSEQ multiplex PCR. The sample includes roughly 2.5 million clones, 85% to 95% of them seen just once. The sample consisted of naive CD4+ T cells sorted from blood. These receptors originate from a man between 18 and 35 years old in good health. The CDR3 runs from the conserved cysteine through the conserved F or W. D genes are given only for firm matches. Clone size is stated in some rows and not others, as once, few, many or a class when expanded.

abundance,d_gene,v_gene,j_gene,len,CDR3nt,CDR3aa
NA,NA,TRBV11-3,TRBJ2-1,14,TGTGCCAGCAGCTTACTTGGGGCGGGGAATGAGCAGTTCTTC,CASSLLGAGNEQFF
NA,NA,TRBV19,TRBJ1-1,14,TGTGCCAGTAGTTCATTGGGGTCGGACACTGAAGCTTTCTTT,CASSSLGSDTEAFF
NA,NA,TRBV6-5,TRBJ2-1,13,TGTGCCAGCAGTGACTTGGTCGGGGACGGGCAGTTCTTC,CASSDLVGDGQFF
NA,NA,TRBV7-2,TRBJ1-6,18,TGTGCCAGCAGCTTAGTTTACGTAGGGAGCTCCTATAATTCACCCCTCCACTTT,CASSLVYVGSSYNSPLHF
NA,NA,TRBV5-6,TRBJ2-7,15,TGTGCCAGCAGCTTGGGAACAGGGATCTCCTACGAGCAGTACTTC,CASSLGTGISYEQYF
NA,NA,TRBV6-1,TRBJ1-1,16,TGTGCCAGCAGTGAAGTAGCGGGACACCCAAACACTGAAGCTTTCTTT,CASSEVAGHPNTEAFF
NA,NA,TRBV30,TRBJ1-1,13,TGTGCCTGGAGTCGGGGGGCCGGCACTGAAGCTTTCTTT,CAWSRGAGTEAFF
NA,NA,TRBV15,TRBJ1-3,16,TGTGCCACCAGCAGAGATCGGGGGGCGTCTGGAAACACCATATATTTT,CATSRDRGASGNTIYF
NA,NA,TRBV27,TRBJ2-7,15,TGTGCCAGCAGTTTCTCCTTCGGACATCCTGGGGAGCAGTACTTC,CASSFSFGHPGEQYF
NA,NA,TRBV5-4,TRBJ1-1,13,TGTGCCAGCAGCTTTATGTCGAGGCCTGAAGCTTTCTTT,CASSFMSRPEAFF
NA,TRBD1,TRBV6-5,TRBJ1-2,13,TGTGCCAGCAGTCAGAGACAGGGGGCTGGCTACACCTTC,CASSQRQGAGYTF
NA,NA,TRBV7-6,TRBJ1-4,12,TGTGCCAGCAGCTTATGGAATGAAAAACTGTTTTTT,CASSLWNEKLFF
NA,NA,TRBV7-2,TRBJ2-5,16,TGTGCCAGCAGCTTATCGATGGGAGGGGGCCAAGAGACCCAGTACTTC,CASSLSMGGGQETQYF
once,NA,TRBV7-9,TRBJ2-3,13,TGTGCCAGCAGCTCGAACCCAGGGGATACGCAGTATTTT,CASSSNPGDTQYF
NA,NA,TRBV7-2,TRBJ1-1,9,TGTGCCAGCAGCCTTGAAGCTTTCTTT,CASSLEAFF
NA,TRBD2,TRBV5-8,TRBJ2-3,15,TGTGCCAGCAGCCCGACAAGCGGGAACACAGATACGCAGTATTTT,CASSPTSGNTDTQYF
NA,TRBD2,TRBV18,TRBJ2-5,16,TGTGCCAGCTCACCGTGGGCTAGCGGGGTCCAAGAGACCCAGTACTTC,CASSPWASGVQETQYF
once,TRBD1,TRBV7-9,TRBJ2-7,14,TGTGCCAGCAGCCGGACAGGGCTGTCCTACGAGCAGTACTTC,CASSRTGLSYEQYF
NA,NA,TRBV29-1,TRBJ2-5,11,TGCAGCGTTGATAGGGCGGAGACCCAGTACTTC,CSVDRAETQYF
NA,NA,TRBV6-5,TRBJ1-2,13,TGTGCCAGCAGTTACTTGGCAGGATATGGCTACACCTTC,CASSYLAGYGYTF
NA,NA,TRBV6-5,TRBJ1-6,16,TGTGCCAGCAGTTACTCTTCGGCCAGCCATAATTCACCCCTCCACTTT,CASSYSSASHNSPLHF
NA,TRBD1,TRBV5-1,TRBJ1-4,18,TGCGCCAGCCGCCAGGGGGGCTTCATTCGTGCAACTAATGAAAAACTGTTTTTT,CASRQGGFIRATNEKLFF
NA,TRBD1,TRBV6-6,TRBJ2-7,16,TGTGCCAGCAGTTACGGGGCAGGGGGCAATACCTACGAGCAGTACTTC,CASSYGAGGNTYEQYF
NA,NA,TRBV11-2,TRBJ2-2,14,TGTGCCAGCAGCAGGCCTTCAAACACCGGGGAGCTGTTTTTT,CASSRPSNTGELFF
once,TRBD1,TRBV5-1,TRBJ2-7,15,TGCGCCAGCAGCTTGTCCGGGACAGGGAACTACGAGCAGTACTTC,CASSLSGTGNYEQYF
NA,NA,TRBV18,TRBJ2-2,15,TGTGCCAGCTCAGGGAGCCGGTCCCCCACCGGGGAGCTGTTTTTT,CASSGSRSPTGELFF
NA,TRBD2,TRBV5-1,TRBJ2-3,15,TGCGCCAGTACTAATCTAGCGGGGGGCACAGATACGCAGTATTTT,CASTNLAGGTDTQYF
NA,TRBD2,TRBV5-4,TRBJ2-7,15,TGTGCCAGCAGCCCCGGACTAGCGGGGATCTACGAGCAGTACTTC,CASSPGLAGIYEQYF
NA,NA,TRBV5-4,TRBJ1-5,14,TGTGCCAGCAGCTTGGCGGGGGCGAGTCAGCCCCAGCATTTT,CASSLAGASQPQHF
NA,TRBD2,TRBV11-2,TRBJ2-3,16,TGTGCCAGCAGCCCCCGACTAGCGGGAGGCACAGATACGCAGTATTTT,CASSPRLAGGTDTQYF
once,NA,TRBV19,TRBJ1-5,13,TGTGCCAGTAGTTCAGGGGTAGGGCAGCCCCAGCATTTT,CASSSGVGQPQHF
NA,NA,TRBV30,TRBJ1-5,13,TGTGCCTGGAGTGGCGGTTCTGGTCAGCCCCAGCATTTT,CAWSGGSGQPQHF
NA,NA,TRBV18,TRBJ2-1,15,TGTGCCAGCTCACCACCGAGGATGACTTACAATGAGCAGTTCTTC,CASSPPRMTYNEQFF
NA,NA,TRBV30,TRBJ1-4,15,TGTGCCTGGAGCCCCATGGGGGCAGCTAATGAAAAACTGTTTTTT,CAWSPMGAANEKLFF
NA,TRBD1,TRBV5-1,TRBJ1-3,15,TGCGCCAGCAGCAGTGGACAGGCCTCTGGAAACACCATATATTTT,CASSSGQASGNTIYF
NA,TRBD1,TRBV5-6,TRBJ1-2,14,TGTGCCACTAGAGCCGGGACAGAAAACTATGGCTACACCTTC,CATRAGTENYGYTF
NA,NA,TRBV7-9,TRBJ1-2,14,TGTGCCAGCAGCTTAACGGGACTAAAAACGGGCTACACCTTC,CASSLTGLKTGYTF
few,NA,TRBV6-6,TRBJ1-5,13,TGTGCCAGCACCGTGGCAGGAGATCAGCCCCAGCATTTT,CASTVAGDQPQHF
NA,TRBD1,TRBV5-4,TRBJ2-5,14,TGTGCCAGCAGCCTCCAGGGGGCTGGGGAGACCCAGTACTTC,CASSLQGAGETQYF
NA,TRBD2,TRBV18,TRBJ2-1,15,TGTGCCAGCTCATCCACTAGCGGGAAGGTCAATGAGCAGTTCTTC,CASSSTSGKVNEQFF
NA,TRBD1,TRBV27,TRBJ2-1,15,TGTGCCAGCAGTATCCGGGACAGTCTCTACAATGAGCAGTTCTTC,CASSIRDSLYNEQFF
NA,NA,TRBV19,TRBJ2-3,14,TGTGCCAGTACCGCGGGCCCTAGATCGGATACGCAGTATTTT,CASTAGPRSDTQYF
NA,NA,TRBV27,TRBJ2-3,15,TGTGCCAGCAGTTTGGGAAGCCGAAGCACAGATACGCAGTATTTT,CASSLGSRSTDTQYF
NA,NA,TRBV18,TRBJ2-7,14,TGTGCCAGCTCCCCGGTTGGGGGCGGCTACGAGCAGTACTTC,CASSPVGGGYEQYF
few,NA,TRBV2,TRBJ2-7,11,TGTGCCAGCAGTGCCAACTACGAGCAGTACTTC,CASSANYEQYF